Listed here are 8 T cell receptor beta chains from one sample, sequenced in a study of blood T cells in healthy people across ages. A second PCR, run for about 7 to 11 cycles, used a sample-barcoded 5' primer plus a J-beta primer mix. TCRdb independently ran MiXCR on the 5' RACE reads; one entry per CDR3 protein. Here the sample spans almost 1 million distinct CDR3 sequences, about 51% being singletons. The sequenced sample was blood. Receptors originate from a woman aged 55 to 70 in good health.

The chain uses TRBV27 and TRBJ2-1, with 7 bases that match TRBD2. The CDR3 is 15 residues long. Germline-derived CDR1 and CDR2 are MNHEY and SMNVEV (reference sequence). Unmatched junction bases numbered 8, after V lost 5 bases and J lost 4 bases. This CDR3 reads CASSPRGSVYNEQFF. Here the CDR3 DNA reads TGTGCCAGCAGTCCCCGCGGGAGTGTATACAATGAGCAGTTCTTC.

The CDR3 nucleotides are TGCGCCAGCAGCTTAGGACCAACAGGGGGGATCTACAATGAGCAGTTCTTC. Protein product: CASSLGPTGGIYNEQFF. V usage is TRBV5-1 and J usage is TRBJ2-1; 8 bases match TRBD1. V dropped 2 bases and J dropped 3; count of bases not matched to a gene: 10. The CDR3 length is 17 residues. Germline V gene sequence: CDR1 SGHRS, CDR2 YFSETQ.

The chain joins TRBV12-5 to TRBJ2-3; 10 nucleotides match TRBD1. Looked up from germline, CDR1 is LGHNT and CDR2 is FRNRAP. V gave up 2 bases and J gave up 5 bases; unmatched junction bases: 10. The CDR3 totals 17 residues. The CDR3 DNA follows: TGTGCTAGTGGTTTGATAACCGGGACAGGGGACGTAGATACGCAGTATTTT. Its translation is CASGLITGTGDVDTQYF.

V gene TRBV13 combines with J gene TRBJ2-3; TRBD2 agrees at 7 bases. The trim removed 1 base at V and 2 bases at J, leaving 6 bases unmatched. Germline V gives CDR1 PRHDT, CDR2 FYEKMQ (reference sequence). The CDR3 runs 16 residues. CDR3 sequence reads: CASSLAGREFTDTQYF. CDR3 coding DNA: TGTGCCAGCAGCTTAGCTGGGCGGGAGTTCACAGATACGCAGTATTTT.

This clonotype showed up just a few times. This sequence joins TRBV18 and TRBJ2-2; D gene ambiguous. Trimming pared 5 bases from V and 7 bases from J, leaving 8 bases between. Germline CDR1 reads KGHSH; CDR2 reads LQKENI. The CDR3 is 12 amino acids. The CDR3 sequence: CASSSSGGELFF. CDR3 nucleotides: TGTGCCAGCTCATCCTCCGGCGGGGAGCTGTTTTTT.

The rearrangement uses TRBV6-7 and TRBJ2-5; weak D call: TRBD2 (6 bases). TRBV6-7 is an ORF for which the function is uncertain. This CDR3 is built from 15 residues. The V end lost 2 bases, the J end lost 4 bases, and 14 bases lay between the germline ends. The CDR3: CASSYRRADRETQYF. The CDR3 bases are TGTGCCAGCAGTTACCGGAGGGCCGACCGAGAGACCCAGTACTTC.

This clonotype was observed a handful of times. The rearrangement links TRBV28 to TRBJ1-1; TRBD1 matches 7 bases. The CDR3 has 16 residues. CDR1 is MDHEN and CDR2 is SYDVKM in the germline V gene. The V gene end was trimmed by 7 bases and the J gene end by 0 bases; junction bases not matched to a gene: 11. As DNA, the CDR3 is TGTGCCAGCAAGAGTGGGGGGGACAGTTTGAACACTGAAGCTTTCTTT. Protein product: CASKSGGDSLNTEAFF.

The rearrangement links TRBV11-2 to TRBJ2-5, with 7 bases fitting TRBD1. Germline CDR1 is SGHAT and CDR2 is FQNNGV. The CDR3 consists of 16 residues. After removal of 1 base from V and 5 bases from J, the junction contained 10 bases not matched to a gene. The CDR3 DNA sequence: TGTGCCAGCAGCTTAGGTAACAGGGGTTGGGCCGAGACCCAGTACTTC. As protein: CASSLGNRGWAETQYF.